These T cell receptor beta chains were read from a single sample in a study of post-analysis software for immune sequencing data. Using its own MiXCR run on the PCR reads, TCRdb lists one record per CDR3 protein. The table lists about 540,000 distinct CDR3 sequences, about a third of them singletons. The sample comprised blood. The receptor set was obtained from a girl between 2 and 17 years old with multiple sclerosis. CDR3s include the opening cysteine and the closing phenylalanine or tryptophan. Each record gives: CDR3 protein, CDR3 DNA, V gene, J gene, clone size, D gene. A D gene is named only where the DNA matches it firmly. Not all rows give a size; the values are once, few, many and, for expanded clones, a class.

CASSLVAINEQFF	TGTGCCAGCAGCTTGGTAGCCATTAATGAGCAGTTCTTC	TRBV5-6	TRBJ2-1	few	-
CASSVAGTALDGYTF	TGTGCCAGCAGTGTAGCCGGGACAGCGTTGGATGGCTACACCTTC	TRBV12-3/TRBV12-4	TRBJ1-2	-	TRBD1
CSARDGVFRGDIQYF	TGCAGTGCTAGAGATGGGGTCTTTCGGGGCGACATTCAGTACTTC	TRBV20-1	TRBJ2-4	-	-
CASSLGQGASAEQYF	TGTGCCAGCAGCTTGGGGCAGGGAGCCTCCGCCGAGCAGTACTTC	TRBV5-5	TRBJ2-7	few	-
CSASQQGLGYGYTF	TGCAGTGCTAGCCAACAGGGGTTGGGGTATGGCTACACCTTC	TRBV20-1	TRBJ1-2	few	TRBD1
CSAAVRGRANTEAFF	TGCAGTGCCGCCGTTCGGGGCCGGGCGAACACTGAAGCTTTCTTT	TRBV20-1	TRBJ1-1	-	-
CASSLLQGGEQFF	TGTGCCAGCAGCTTACTGCAGGGCGGTGAGCAGTTCTTC	TRBV7-3	TRBJ2-1	few	-
CASSLGSTSVNEQYF	TGTGCCAGCAGCTTAGGCAGCACTAGCGTGAACGAGCAGTACTTC	TRBV11-2	TRBJ2-7	-	TRBD2
CASSPGLQGKMIEQYF	TGCGCCAGCAGCCCTGGCTTACAGGGAAAAATGATCGAGCAGTACTTC	TRBV5-1	TRBJ2-7	few	-
CASRKPGLQHSDTQYF	TGTGCCAGCAGAAAACCGGGCCTCCAGCACTCAGATACGCAGTATTTT	TRBV6-5	TRBJ2-3	-	-
CATGTPPGGVGETQYF	TGTGCCACCGGGACCCCACCTGGGGGCGTGGGAGAGACCCAGTACTTC	TRBV25-1	TRBJ2-5	few	-
CASSSPQGLTGANVLTF	TGTGCCAGCAGTTCCCCCCAGGGTCTAACTGGGGCCAACGTCCTGACTTTC	TRBV6-5	TRBJ2-6	many	-
CASSGTSGGTDTQYF	TGTGCCAGCAGTGGGACTAGCGGAGGGACAGATACGCAGTATTTT	TRBV28	TRBJ2-3	few	TRBD2
CASSLRDRGRVDYGYTF	TGTGCCAGCAGCCTCCGGGACAGGGGGCGTGTGGACTATGGCTACACCTTC	TRBV3-1	TRBJ1-2	-	TRBD1
CASSGKDPAIFF	TGTGCCAGCAGCGGAAAGGACCCTGCGATATTTTTT	TRBV7-9	TRBJ1-4	-	-
CSVERARPYEQYF	TGCAGCGTTGAGAGGGCCAGGCCCTACGAGCAGTACTTC	TRBV29-1	TRBJ2-7	-	-
CASSLGGRLTDTQYF	TGTGCCAGCAGTTTAGGGGGCAGGTTAACAGATACGCAGTATTTT	TRBV12-3/TRBV12-4	TRBJ2-3	-	-
CASSRTGLAAGYEQYF	TGTGCCAGCAGCCGGACGGGACTAGCGGCTGGGTACGAGCAGTACTTC	TRBV27	TRBJ2-7	few	TRBD2
CASSSDRGGVFF	TGTGCCAGCAGTTCGGACAGGGGGGGCGTTTTCTTT	TRBV28	TRBJ1-1	-	TRBD1
CASSWQEIASTDTQYF	TGTGCCAGTAGTTGGCAGGAGATCGCTAGCACAGATACGCAGTATTTT	TRBV19	TRBJ2-3	-	-
CASSLEGYSTDTQYF	TGTGCCAGCAGCTTAGAGGGATACAGCACAGATACGCAGTATTTT	TRBV7-2	TRBJ2-3	few	-
CATTRGPGQYF	TGTGCCACCACTCGGGGCCCAGGGCAGTACTTC	TRBV28	TRBJ2-7	-	-
CSVTPGYTF	TGCAGCGTTACCCCTGGCTACACCTTC	TRBV29-1	TRBJ1-2	few	-
CASSPGSPNQPQHF	TGTGCCAGCAGCCCCGGGAGCCCTAATCAGCCCCAGCATTTT	TRBV7-2	TRBJ1-5	-	-
CATSERENYGYTF	TGTGCCACCAGTGAGAGAGAGAACTATGGCTACACCTTC	TRBV24-1	TRBJ1-2	few	-
CSALTGNQPQHF	TGCAGCGCCCTGACCGGCAATCAGCCCCAGCATTTT	TRBV29-1	TRBJ1-5	-	-
CSAREAERGPPNYGYTF	TGCAGTGCTAGAGAGGCCGAGCGGGGCCCGCCTAACTATGGCTACACCTTC	TRBV20-1	TRBJ1-2	few	-
CASSTDRVDEQYF	TGTGCCAGCAGCACCGACAGGGTTGACGAGCAGTACTTC	TRBV11-2	TRBJ2-7	few	TRBD1
CSVVAGAQNEKLFF	TGCAGCGTTGTAGCGGGGGCCCAAAATGAAAAACTGTTTTTT	TRBV29-1	TRBJ1-4	-	-
CASRVGLYTDTQYF	TGTGCCAGCAGAGTGGGACTGTACACAGATACGCAGTATTTT	TRBV11-1	TRBJ2-3	-	-
CSASFLSNQPQHF	TGCAGTGCTAGTTTCCTTAGCAATCAGCCCCAGCATTTT	TRBV20-1	TRBJ1-5	-	-
CASSYQRGTGELFF	TGTGCCAGCAGCTACCAGCGAGGTACCGGGGAGCTGTTTTTT	TRBV7-6	TRBJ2-2	-	-
CASSYEDRGKWTEAFF	TGTGCCAGCAGTTACGAGGACAGAGGGAAGTGGACTGAAGCTTTCTTT	TRBV6-6	TRBJ1-1	-	-
CASSYTGTPKNEQFF	TGCGCCAGCAGCTACACCGGGACTCCAAAGAATGAGCAGTTCTTC	TRBV5-1	TRBJ2-1	-	-
CSARWAAWDEQFF	TGCAGTGCTAGATGGGCAGCCTGGGATGAGCAGTTCTTC	TRBV20-1	TRBJ2-1	-	-
CSAETYRDREWATEAFF	TGCAGTGCCGAAACGTACCGGGACAGGGAATGGGCCACTGAAGCTTTCTTT	TRBV20-1	TRBJ1-1	-	TRBD1
CASSPLSAIPQETQYF	TGTGCCAGCAGTCCCTTGTCTGCGATCCCGCAAGAGACCCAGTACTTC	TRBV6-1	TRBJ2-5	-	-
CASSLRTGNQETQYF	TGTGCCAGCAGCCTCCGGACAGGGAATCAAGAGACCCAGTACTTC	TRBV3-1	TRBJ2-5	-	TRBD1
CSALTGQGYEQYF	TGCAGTGCCTTAACGGGACAGGGGTACGAGCAGTACTTC	TRBV20-1	TRBJ2-7	-	TRBD1
CASVIGLGYNEQFF	TGTGCCAGCGTGATAGGACTAGGATACAATGAGCAGTTCTTC	TRBV6-1	TRBJ2-1	-	TRBD2
CASQTGQPQHF	TGTGCCAGCCAGACAGGCCAGCCCCAGCATTTT	TRBV6-1	TRBJ1-5	few	-
CASSLTSLSQYF	TGTGCCAGCAGCTTGACTAGCTTGTCCCAGTACTTC	TRBV7-2	TRBJ2-4	-	TRBD2
CASSPGLAEEQYF	TGTGCCAGCAGCCCTGGACTAGCGGAAGAGCAGTACTTC	TRBV7-9	TRBJ2-7	few	TRBD2
CASSHPWGEQFF	TGCGCCAGCAGCCATCCCTGGGGAGAGCAGTTCTTC	TRBV4-1	TRBJ2-1	few	-